This record concerns one TCR beta chain sequence. This clonotype was detected a few times. It lacks a known antigen. The record has no base qualities; no much larger clone is one base away. This specimen belongs to a study of T cells in Graves' hyperthyroidism and ophthalmopathy (dated by TCRdb to between 2018 and 2021). A note on the overall study: Peripheral blood samples were taken at initial diagnosis, before any treatment was given. To identify TCR V-J signatures that set the groups apart, the researchers used a discovery cohort of 90 to 100 patients, made up of 40 to 45 with Graves' ophthalmopathy and about 55 with stable Graves' hyperthyroidism. Whether ophthalmopathy could be predicted prospectively was tested in an independent validation cohort made up of about 18 hyperthyroidism patients plus 17 patients who later progressed to ophthalmopathy. The roughly 94 discovery patients were randomly divided into training and test sets at a 7:3 ratio. Thyroid tissue and blood T-cell repertoires from several Graves' hyperthyroidism patients were also compared in the study. Once sampling was done, hyperthyroidism patients were given methimazole at a starting dose of 30 mg daily, whereas ophthalmopathy patients were given high-dose intravenous methylprednisolone. The paper describes TCR Vbeta CDR3 sequencing of 140 or so peripheral blood samples, made up of 43 ophthalmopathy patients, some 76 hyperthyroidism patients and 17 progressor patients.

The TCR beta CDR3 regions were amplified from RNA transcripts. The TCR CDR3 was subjected to a first round of RT-PCR using the HTBI primer set and the Qiagen OneStep RT-PCR kit. The libraries were constructed in a second round of multiplex PCR and then size-selected and purified. Paired-end sequencing of the libraries was performed with 100 bp reads on an Illumina HiSeq2000. The source study handled its data this way. SOAPnuke was used to process the raw data, with reads discarded if the reads contained adapters or uncalled bases, had a mean Phred below 15, or lacked an exact constant-primer or identifier match. High-quality paired reads were merged with COPE v1.2.5, and unique nucleotide sequences were defined as clonotypes. Clonotypes were aligned to IMGT TRBV, TRBD and TRBJ reference segments using MiTCR v1.1. The analysis was restricted to V-J combinations with a frequency above 0.0001, which together covered 98% to 99.2% of the repertoires. A TCS score was defined as the ratio of F50 (clonal expansion) to E x V (chaos), with BLOSUM62-based TCRdist applied between CDR3 peptides within each V-J. Welch's t-statistics and random forest reduced 500 to 650 V-J features to roughly 13, which were used in a naive Bayes classifier (R e1071). TCRdb took the public reads, trimmed them with fastp at Q25, ran MiXCR for clone calling and kept in-frame beta chains. Duplicate CDR3 protein sequences are folded into a single record with the most common DNA and genes. These V and J calls derive from TCRdb rather than the authors' analysis. This sample gives a few hundred thousand distinct CDR3 sequences in total; around 13% of them show up just once. The ten largest clonotypes hold about a third of the sample.

CDR1 and CDR2, looked up from the germline V gene (reference sequence), are SEHNR and FQNEAQ. Trimming removed 4 bases from V and 5 bases from J, leaving 8 bases between the germline ends. The cysteine opens and the phenylalanine closes a CDR3 of 13 amino acids. Only the CDR3 region is kept as DNA, spanning 39 bases read in frame from base 1. In the ophthalmopathy patients, disease was moderately to severely active, with a Clinical Activity Score of 3 or more, a NOSPECS grade of 4 or more, and a duration of less than 3 months. Exclusion was applied to patients with uncontrolled infections, other autoimmune diseases, pregnancy or lactation. Diagnoses were based on clinical symptoms, serum thyroxine and TRAb, thyroid ultrasound and orbital computed tomography. PBMCs were isolated from roughly 10 ml of fresh peripheral blood by Ficoll-Paque density gradient centrifugation. Total RNA was extracted with Trizol reagent, and quality was checked on an Agilent 2100 Bioanalyzer.

The full study reports these points: In validation, progression to ophthalmopathy was predicted by the model with 65% to 71% sensitivity and 72% to 85% specificity, a median of approximately 6.5 months before onset. Blood samples also contained most of the expanded thyroid clonotypes (frequency above 0.001), which suggests that blood repertoires may reflect thyroid immune responses. Sample size was not statistically predetermined, and investigators were not blinded to group allocation. In cross-validation, a model built on a 13 V-J signature told ophthalmopathy apart from stable hyperthyroidism with approximately 91% sensitivity and approximately 84% specificity, and in testing the same model reached 80%/75%.

The receptor's source is a woman aged 40 to 50 with Graves' ophthalmopathy. The specimen sequenced was blood. The receptor chain draws on TRBV7-9 and TRBJ2-2; TRBD1 could be the D gene, as 5 bases match. The DNA sequence follows: TGTGCCAGCAGCTCAGGGTGGACCGGGGAGCTGTTTTTT. This is translated as CASSSGWTGELFF.